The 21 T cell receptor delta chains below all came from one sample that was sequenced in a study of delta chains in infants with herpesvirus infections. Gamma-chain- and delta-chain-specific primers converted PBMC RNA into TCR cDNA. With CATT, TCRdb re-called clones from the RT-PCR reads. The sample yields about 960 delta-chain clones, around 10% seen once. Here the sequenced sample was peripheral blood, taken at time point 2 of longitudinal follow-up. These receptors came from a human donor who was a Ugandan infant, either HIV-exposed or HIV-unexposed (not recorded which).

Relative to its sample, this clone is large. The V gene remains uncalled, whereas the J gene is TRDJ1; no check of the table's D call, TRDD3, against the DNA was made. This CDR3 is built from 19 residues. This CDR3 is CAVQAAPSVLGISIDKLIF. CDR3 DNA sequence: TGTGCTGTGCAGGCCGCTCCGTCAGTACTGGGGATTTCGATCGATAAACTCATCTTT.

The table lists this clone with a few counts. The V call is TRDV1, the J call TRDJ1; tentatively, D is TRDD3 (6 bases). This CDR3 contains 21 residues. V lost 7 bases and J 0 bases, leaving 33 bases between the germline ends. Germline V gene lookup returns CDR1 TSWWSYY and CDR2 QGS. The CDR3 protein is CALVRTLYWATPSSYTDKLIF. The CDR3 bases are TGTGCTCTTGTCCGTACATTGTACTGGGCAACCCCCAGCTCGTACACCGATAAACTCATCTTT.

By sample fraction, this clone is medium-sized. CDR3 sequence: CALGVRMSPDKLIF. The CDR3 coding sequence is TGTGCTCTTGGGGTGAGGATGTCACCCGATAAACTCATCTTT. The genes are TRDV1 and TRDJ1; no firm D call. Trimming left V 4 bases short and J 3 bases short, with 12 bases between. The CDR3 is 14 residues long. CDR1 is TSWWSYY and CDR2 is QGS in the germline V gene.

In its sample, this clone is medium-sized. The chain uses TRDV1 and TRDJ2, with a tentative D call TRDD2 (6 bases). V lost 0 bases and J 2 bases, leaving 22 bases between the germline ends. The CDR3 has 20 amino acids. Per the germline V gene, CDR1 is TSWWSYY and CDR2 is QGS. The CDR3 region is CALGELSFLAGGGLTAQLFF. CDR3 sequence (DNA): TGTGCTCTTGGGGAACTCTCTTTCCTAGCAGGGGGGGGGTTGACAGCACAACTCTTCTTT.

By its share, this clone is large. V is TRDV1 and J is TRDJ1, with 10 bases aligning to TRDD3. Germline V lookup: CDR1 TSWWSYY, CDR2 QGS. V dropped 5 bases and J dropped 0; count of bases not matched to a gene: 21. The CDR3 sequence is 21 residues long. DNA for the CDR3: TGTGCTCTTGGGTCCACGGAGTACTGGGGGATTCATTTTCTTCACACCGATAAACTCATCTTT. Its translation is CALGSTEYWGIHFLHTDKLIF.

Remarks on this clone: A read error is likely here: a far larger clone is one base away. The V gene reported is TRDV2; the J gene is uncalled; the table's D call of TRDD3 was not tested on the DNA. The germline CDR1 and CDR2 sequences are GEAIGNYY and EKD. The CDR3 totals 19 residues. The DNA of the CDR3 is TGTGCCTGTGACCTAATCTCCCACCTTCGTACTGGGGACGTTGTAAACCTCATCTTT. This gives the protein CACDLISHLRTGDVVNLIF.

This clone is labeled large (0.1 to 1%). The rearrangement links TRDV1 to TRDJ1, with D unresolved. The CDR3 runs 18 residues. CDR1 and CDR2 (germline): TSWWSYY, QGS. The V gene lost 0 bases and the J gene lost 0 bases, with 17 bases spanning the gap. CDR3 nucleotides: TGTGCTCTTGGGGAACTAGAAAGACTTTGGGTGAACACCGATAAACTCATCTTT. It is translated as CALGELERLWVNTDKLIF.

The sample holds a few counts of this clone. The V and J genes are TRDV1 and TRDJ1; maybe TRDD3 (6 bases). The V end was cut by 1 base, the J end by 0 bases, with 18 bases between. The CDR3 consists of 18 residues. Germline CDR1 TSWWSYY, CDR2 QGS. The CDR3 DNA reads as TGTGCTCTTGGGGAACCCGCCAGCGGGGGGACCAACACCGATAAACTCATCTTT. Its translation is CALGEPASGGTNTDKLIF.

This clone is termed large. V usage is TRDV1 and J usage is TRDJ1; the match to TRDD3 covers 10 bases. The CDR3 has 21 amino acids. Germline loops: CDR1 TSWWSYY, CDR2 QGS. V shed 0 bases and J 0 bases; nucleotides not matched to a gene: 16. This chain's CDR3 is CALGELPTRGDTGVYTDKLIF. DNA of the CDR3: TGTGCTCTTGGGGAACTACCTACGCGGGGGGATACGGGAGTGTACACCGATAAACTCATCTTT.

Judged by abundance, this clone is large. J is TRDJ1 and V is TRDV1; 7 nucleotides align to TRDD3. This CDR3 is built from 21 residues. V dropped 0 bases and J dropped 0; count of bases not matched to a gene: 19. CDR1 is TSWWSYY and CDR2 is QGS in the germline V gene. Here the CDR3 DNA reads TGTGCTCTTGGGGAACTGGAGAAATTCCCCCTGGGGGGACCATACACCGATAAACTCATCTTT. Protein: CALGELEKFPLGGPYTDKLIF.

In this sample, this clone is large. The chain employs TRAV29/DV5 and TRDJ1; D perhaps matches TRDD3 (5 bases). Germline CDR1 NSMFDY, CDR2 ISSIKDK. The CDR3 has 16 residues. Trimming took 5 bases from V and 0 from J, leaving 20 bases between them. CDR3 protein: CAARKGGGLDTDKLIF. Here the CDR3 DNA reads TGTGCAGCCCGGAAGGGGGGTGGTTTGGACACCGATAAACTCATCTTT.

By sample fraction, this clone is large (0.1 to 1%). The CDR3 loop is CACVVMGDSSWDTRQMFF. In DNA, the CDR3 is TGTGCCTGTGTGGTAATGGGGGATTCATCCTGGGACACCCGACAGATGTTTTTC. V usage is TRDV2 and J usage is TRDJ3, with 8 bases matching TRDD3. This CDR3 region has 18 residues. The V segment lost 5 bases and the J segment 1 base; nucleotides outside the gene matches: 9. Germline loops: CDR1 GEAIGNYY, CDR2 EKD.

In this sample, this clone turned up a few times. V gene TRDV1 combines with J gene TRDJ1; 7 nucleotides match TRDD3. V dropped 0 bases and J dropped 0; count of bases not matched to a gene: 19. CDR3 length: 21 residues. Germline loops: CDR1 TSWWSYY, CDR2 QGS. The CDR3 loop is CALGELASPTRWGTNTDKLIF. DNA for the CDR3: TGTGCTCTTGGGGAACTGGCTAGCCCTACGAGGTGGGGGACCAACACCGATAAACTCATCTTT.

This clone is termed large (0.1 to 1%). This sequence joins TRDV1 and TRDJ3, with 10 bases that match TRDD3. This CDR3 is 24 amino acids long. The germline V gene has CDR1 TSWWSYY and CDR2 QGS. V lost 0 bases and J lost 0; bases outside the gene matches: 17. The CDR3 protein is CALGELHGFWGIQGSSWDTRQMFF. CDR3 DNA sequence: TGTGCTCTTGGGGAACTCCACGGATTTTGGGGGATACAGGGCAGCTCCTGGGACACCCGACAGATGTTTTTC.

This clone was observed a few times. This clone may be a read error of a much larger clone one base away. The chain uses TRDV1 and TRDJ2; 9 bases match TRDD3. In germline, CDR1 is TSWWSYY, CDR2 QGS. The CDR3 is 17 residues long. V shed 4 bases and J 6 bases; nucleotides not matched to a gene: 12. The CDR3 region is CALGGPRGGILAAQLFF. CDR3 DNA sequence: TGTGCTCTTGGGGGCCCACGGGGGGGGATACTAGCAGCACAACTCTTCTTT.

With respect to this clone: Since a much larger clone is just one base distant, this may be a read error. Written as DNA, the CDR3 is TGTGCCCGTGACTCCTTAACCCCTCTGGGGGATACTACAGCACAACTCTTCTTT. Encoded protein: CARDSLTPLGDTTAQLFF. The chain combines TRDV2 with TRDJ2, with 11 bases fitting TRDD3. The J gene is not listed in TCRdb, so it was assigned here from a DNA match to germline. The CDR3 extends over 18 amino acids. Germline-derived CDR1 and CDR2 are GEAIGNYY and EKD.

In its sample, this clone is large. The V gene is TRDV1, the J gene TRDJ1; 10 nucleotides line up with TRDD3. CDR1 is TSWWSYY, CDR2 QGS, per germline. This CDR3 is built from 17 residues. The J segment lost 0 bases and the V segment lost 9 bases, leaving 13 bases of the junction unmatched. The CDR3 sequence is CALLPLLGDGYTDKLIF. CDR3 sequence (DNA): TGTGCTCTCCTTCCCCTACTGGGGGATGGGTACACCGATAAACTCATCTTT.

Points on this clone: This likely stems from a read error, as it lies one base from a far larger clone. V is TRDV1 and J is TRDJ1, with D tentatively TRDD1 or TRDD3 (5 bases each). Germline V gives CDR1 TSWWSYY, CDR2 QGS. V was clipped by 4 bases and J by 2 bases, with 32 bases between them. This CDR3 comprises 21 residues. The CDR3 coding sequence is TGTGCTCTTGGGGGGACCCAACCAATCGCTACGGTCGGGGAAATTACCGATAAACTCATCTTT. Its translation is CALGGTQPIATVGEITDKLIF.

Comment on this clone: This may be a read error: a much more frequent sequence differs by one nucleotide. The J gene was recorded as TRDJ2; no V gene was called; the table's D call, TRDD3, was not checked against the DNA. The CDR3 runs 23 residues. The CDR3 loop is CALGPPAFLWVRDGGLLTAQLFF. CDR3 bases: TGTGCTCTTGGGCCCCCGGCCTTCCTATGGGTCCGGGATGGGGGACTCTTGACAGCACAACTCTTCTTT.

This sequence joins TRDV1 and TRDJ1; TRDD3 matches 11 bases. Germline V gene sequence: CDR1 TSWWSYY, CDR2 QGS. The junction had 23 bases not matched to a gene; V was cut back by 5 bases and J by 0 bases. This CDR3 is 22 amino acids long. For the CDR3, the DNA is TGTGCTCTTGGGACTCTTCAGGCCCCGTGTGGTGGGGGATACGACTACACCGATAAACTCATCTTT. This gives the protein CALGTLQAPCGGGYDYTDKLIF.

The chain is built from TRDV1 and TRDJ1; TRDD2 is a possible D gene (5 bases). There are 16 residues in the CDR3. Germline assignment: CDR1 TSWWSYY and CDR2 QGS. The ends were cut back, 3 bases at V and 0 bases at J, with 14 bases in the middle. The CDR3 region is CALGESLLPYTDKLIF. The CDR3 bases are TGTGCTCTTGGGGAGAGCCTACTGCCGTACACCGATAAACTCATCTTT.